Following are 21 T cell receptor beta chains from one sample sequenced in a study of early T cells in non-severe SARS-CoV-2 infection. TCRdb reprocessed the 5' RACE reads with MiXCR, giving one entry per CDR3 protein. The repertoire includes some 78,000 distinct CDR3 sequences, less than 15% of them detected once, and around 6% sits in the top ten. The sample taken for sequencing was whole blood. These TCRs come from an adult who was a healthcare worker with PCR-confirmed SARS-CoV-2 infection or an uninfected control (not recorded which).

On this clonotype: Compared with germline, one end of the junction differs, possibly owing to a read error. The chain employs TRBV13 and TRBJ2-7; D is possibly TRBD2 (6 bases). The CDR3 consists of 15 residues. From germline, CDR1 is PRHDT and CDR2 FYEKMQ (reference sequence). The CDR3 region is CVSSLGAGIVGEQYF. The CDR3 nucleotides are TGTGTCAGCAGCTTAGGAGCGGGCATCGTGGGGGAGCAGTACTTC.

This clonotype was seen a few times. J is TRBJ2-7 and V is TRBV15; D call uncertain. CDR3 length: 14 amino acids. Germline values: CDR1 LNHNV, CDR2 YYDKDF (reference sequence). With 0 bases removed from V and 1 base from J, the gap between germline ends came to 7 bases. CDR3 in amino acids: CATSRDVYSYEQYF. For the CDR3, the DNA is TGTGCCACCAGCAGAGATGTATATTCCTACGAGCAGTACTTC.

The V and J genes are TRBV2 and TRBJ1-1; D remains unclear. Germline CDR1 is SNHLY and CDR2 is FYNNEI. Trimming left V 2 bases short and J 4 bases short, with 11 bases between. The CDR3 runs to 14 residues. CDR3 sequence: CASSEYRALTEAFF. CDR3 nucleotides: TGTGCCAGCAGTGAATATCGAGCGCTCACTGAAGCTTTCTTT.

The sample holds a few counts of this clonotype. This chain links TRBV29-1 with TRBJ2-1, with 8 bases that match TRBD2. V trimming: 2 bases; J trimming: 7 bases; junction bases outside the gene matches: 7. Per the germline V gene, CDR1 is SQVTM and CDR2 is ANQGSEA. The CDR3 consists of 14 residues. CDR3 nucleotide sequence: TGCAGCGTTGAACATAGCGGGATCGGTAATGAGCAGTTCTTC. It codes for CSVEHSGIGNEQFF.

In this sample, this clonotype turned up many times. The V gene is TRBV6-5, the J gene TRBJ1-6; 7 bases fit TRBD1. The CDR3 has 15 amino acids. Trimming at V came to 2 bases and at J to 7 bases, leaving 5 bases not matched to a gene. The V gene's germline CDR1 is MNHEY and CDR2 SVGAGI. DNA of the CDR3: TGTGCCAGCAGTTACGGGGACAGCCGGAATTCACCCCTCCACTTT. This sequence encodes CASSYGDSRNSPLHF.

As for this clonotype: The junction shows a germline mismatch at one end, possibly a read error. This chain connects TRBV5-1 to TRBJ1-2; D uncertain. CDR3 length: 13 amino acids. CDR1 is SGHRS and CDR2 is YFSETQ in the germline V gene. CDR3 amino acids: CTSSLAGRSGYTF. The CDR3 bases are TGCACCAGCAGCTTGGCCGGGAGGAGTGGCTACACCTTC.

This clonotype was observed a few times. The V gene is TRBV12-3 or TRBV12-4, the J gene TRBJ1-2; 10 positions match TRBD1. The V gene end was trimmed by 6 bases and the J gene end by 4 bases; junction bases not matched to a gene: 8. The CDR3 consists of 15 residues. CDR3 in amino acids: CASSPRTGGPYGYTF. The CDR3 nucleotides read TGTGCCAGCAGCCCTAGGACAGGGGGGCCCTATGGCTACACCTTC.

There are a few counts of this clonotype. V is TRBV30 and J is TRBJ1-2, with D hard to call. With 5 bases removed from V and 4 bases from J, the gap between germline ends came to 8 bases. Germline CDR1 and CDR2: GTSNPN and SVGIG (reference sequence). The CDR3 contains 11 residues. CDR3 loop: CAWRISYGYTF. In DNA, the CDR3 is TGTGCCTGGCGGATCTCCTATGGCTACACCTTC.

V is TRBV19 and J is TRBJ1-2; perhaps TRBD1 as D (5 bases). Trimming removed 3 bases at V and 5 bases at J, with 19 bases between. The CDR3 contains 16 residues. Per the germline V gene, CDR1 is LNHDA and CDR2 is SQIVND (reference sequence). The chain's CDR3 is CASSIRGPRGSYGYTF. The CDR3 DNA sequence: TGTGCCAGTAGTATCCGGGGACCTAGAGGGAGTTATGGCTACACCTTC.

This clonotype occurred a few times. The CDR3 nucleotides are TGTGCCAGCACTGACAGAGCCGGCTATGGCTACACCTTC. It specifies CASTDRAGYGYTF. The V gene is TRBV27, the J gene TRBJ1-2, with TRBD1 as a possible D gene (5 bases). Deletions cut 7 bases from V and 4 bases from J, with 13 bases between. Germline V lookup: CDR1 MNHEY, CDR2 SMNVEV (reference sequence). The CDR3 loop spans 13 amino acids.

The CDR3, as DNA: TGTGCCAGTAGTATAGATGGCGGGACTAGCGGGAGCGGGCAGTACTTC. Residues: CASSIDGGTSGSGQYF. The chain has TRBV19 and TRBJ2-7, with TRBD2 matching over 14 bases. Germline lookup yields CDR1 LNHDA and CDR2 SQIVND (reference sequence). V was clipped by 0 bases and J by 9 bases; unmatched bases: 7. This CDR3 has 16 amino acids.

This clonotype appeared a few times. V usage is TRBV29-1 and J usage is TRBJ1-2; tentatively, D is TRBD1 (5 bases). CDR3 length: 15 residues. Germline V gene sequence: CDR1 SQVTM, CDR2 ANQGSEA. Trimming shortened V by 6 bases and J by 3 bases, and 20 bases separated the two germline ends. This CDR3 is CSVSPRAGSDYGYTF. CDR3 sequence (DNA): TGCAGCGTCTCCCCGAGGGCAGGGTCCGACTATGGCTACACCTTC.

This clonotype was picked up many times. The chain employs TRBV6-6 and TRBJ2-7; D possibly corresponds to TRBD2 (6 bases). CDR1 MNHNY and CDR2 SVGAGI come from the germline V gene (reference sequence). This CDR3 is 13 amino acids long. V lost 6 bases and J 2 bases, leaving 11 bases between the germline ends. The CDR3 sequence is CASRTPGAYEQYF. Here the CDR3 DNA reads TGTGCCAGCAGAACCCCGGGGGCCTACGAGCAGTACTTC.

This clonotype was detected only a few times. The chain employs TRBV7-2 and TRBJ1-1; no clear D. CDR1 SGHTA and CDR2 FQGNSA come from the germline V gene. This CDR3 has 14 residues. Trimming cost V 5 bases and J 1 base, with 11 bases left between them. CDR3: CASSTRPKNTEAFF. The DNA of the CDR3 is TGTGCCAGCAGCACACGACCCAAGAACACTGAAGCTTTCTTT.

The J gene is TRBJ1-1, the V gene TRBV6-5; D is unresolved. V lost 4 bases to trimming and J lost 1 base, with 7 bases between them. Germline V CDR1 and CDR2: MNHEY, SVGAGI. This CDR3 region has 13 residues. The CDR3 DNA follows: TGTGCCAGCAGTTGGAGCAGGAACACTGAAGCTTTCTTT. Protein: CASSWSRNTEAFF.

This clonotype was recorded a few times. This chain connects TRBV20-1 to TRBJ1-1; D is undetermined. V gave up 3 bases and J gave up 2 bases, with 4 bases separating them. This CDR3 is 11 amino acids long. CDR1 and CDR2 from the germline V gene are DFQATT and SNEGSKA (reference sequence). Here the CDR3 DNA reads TGCAGTGCTAGTCTAAACACTGAAGCTTTCTTT. Translated, it gives CSASLNTEAFF.

In its sample, this clonotype was seen a few times. The V gene is TRBV7-9, the J gene TRBJ2-7; perhaps TRBD1 as D (6 bases). This CDR3 has 14 amino acids. The germline gives CDR1 SEHNR, CDR2 FQNEAQ (reference sequence). The ends were cut back, 5 bases at V and 3 bases at J, with 14 bases in the middle. CDR3 DNA sequence: TGTGCCAGCAGCGACCGGGACATCTACTACGAGCAGTACTTC. Its protein is CASSDRDIYYEQYF.

The genes are TRBV19 and TRBJ2-5; 13 bases are shared with TRBD2. The CDR3 consists of 15 residues. Germline CDR1 LNHDA, CDR2 SQIVND (reference sequence). With V trimmed by 6 bases and J by 5 bases, 6 bases remained unmatched. The CDR3 sequence: CASRGLAGESETQYF. Written as DNA, the CDR3 is TGTGCCAGTAGAGGACTAGCGGGAGAGAGCGAGACCCAGTACTTC.

This clonotype occurred many times. This chain links TRBV7-9 with TRBJ2-7, with D tentatively TRBD1 (6 bases). The germline gives CDR1 SEHNR, CDR2 FQNEAQ (reference sequence). CDR3 size: 16 residues. Trimming took 1 base from V and 3 from J, leaving 16 bases between them. The chain's CDR3 is CASSLGQGSSLYEQYF. The CDR3 DNA is TGTGCCAGCAGCTTAGGGCAGGGGAGTTCACTCTACGAGCAGTACTTC.

Only a few counts were recorded for this clonotype. The chain links TRBV6-1 to TRBJ1-1, with TRBD1 as a possible D gene (5 bases). CDR3 length: 13 residues. Germline CDR1 MNHNS, CDR2 SASEGT. V lost 7 bases to trimming and J lost 5 bases, with 14 bases between them. CDR3 sequence reads: CASTRERRTEAFF. Here the CDR3 DNA reads TGTGCCAGCACCAGGGAGAGAAGGACTGAAGCTTTCTTT.

This clonotype occurred many times. The genes are TRBV29-1 and TRBJ2-7; D is ambiguous. The CDR3 contains 12 residues. Germline lookup yields CDR1 SQVTM and CDR2 ANQGSEA. Trimming took 4 bases from V and 1 from J, leaving 8 bases between them. CDR3: CSVAMGSYEQYF. The CDR3 coding sequence is TGCAGCGTTGCAATGGGGTCCTACGAGCAGTACTTC.